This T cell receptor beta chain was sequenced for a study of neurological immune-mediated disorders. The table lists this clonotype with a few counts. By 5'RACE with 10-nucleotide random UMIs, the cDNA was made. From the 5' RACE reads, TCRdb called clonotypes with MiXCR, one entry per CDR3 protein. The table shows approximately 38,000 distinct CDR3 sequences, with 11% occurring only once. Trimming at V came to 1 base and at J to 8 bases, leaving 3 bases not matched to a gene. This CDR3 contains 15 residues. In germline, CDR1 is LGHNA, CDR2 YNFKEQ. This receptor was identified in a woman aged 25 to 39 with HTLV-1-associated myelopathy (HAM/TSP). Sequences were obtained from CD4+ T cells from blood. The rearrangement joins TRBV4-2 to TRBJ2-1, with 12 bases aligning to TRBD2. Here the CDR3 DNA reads TGTGCCAGCAGCCAAGCTAGCGGGGGGGCCTATGAGCAGTTCTTC. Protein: CASSQASGGAYEQFF.